Listed here are 21 T cell receptor beta chains from one sample, sequenced in a study of post-analysis software for immune sequencing data. Their target antigens are unknown. TCR beta libraries were prepared from cDNA with unique molecular identifiers. TCRdb reprocessed the PCR reads with MiXCR, giving one entry per CDR3 protein. Here the sample spans about 180,000 distinct CDR3 sequences, about 30% being singletons. Study-wide results and limits: Among five TRBV segments more frequent in patients than controls were TRBV5-6, TRBV5-1 and TRBV20-1.

The sequencing sample was made of blood. These receptors all come from a girl aged 5 to 17 with multiple sclerosis.

In its sample, this clonotype was seen many times. Here the CDR3 DNA reads TGTGCCAGCAGTTTATTGCAACTCGGCTACACCTTC. Amino acid sequence: CASSLLQLGYTF. The J gene is TRBJ1-2, the V gene TRBV28; D remains unclear. The CDR3 length is 12 residues. V lost 1 base and J 8 bases, leaving 8 bases between the germline ends. Germline CDR1 and CDR2: MDHEN and SYDVKM.

This clonotype was seen repeatedly, ten times or more. CDR3 sequence reads: CASSSGGTSGRGGLNEQFF. CDR3 DNA: TGTGCCAGCAGTTCCGGAGGGACTAGCGGGAGGGGGGGTTTGAATGAGCAGTTCTTC. This sequence joins TRBV12-3 or TRBV12-4 and TRBJ2-1, with 16 bases that match TRBD2. J gave up 7 bases and V 4 bases, and 13 bases lay outside the gene matches. The CDR3 loop spans 19 amino acids.

This clonotype came up a few times. The chain links TRBV20-1 to TRBJ2-7; TRBD1 agrees at 9 bases. V gave up 7 bases and J gave up 11 bases; unmatched junction bases: 15. The germline gives CDR1 DFQATT, CDR2 SNEGSKA (reference sequence). This CDR3 region has 13 residues. The CDR3 loop is CSVRGVGTGWEYF. The CDR3 DNA reads as TGCAGTGTCCGGGGTGTCGGGACAGGGTGGGAGTACTTC.

There are many counts of this clonotype. The rearrangement links TRBV7-9 to TRBJ2-7; unclear D gene. V was shortened by 1 base and J by 1 base, with 8 bases between the two germline ends. The CDR3 totals 14 residues. Germline V gene data show CDR1 as SEHNR and CDR2 as FQNEAQ (reference sequence). The CDR3 here is CASSLDPGSYEQYF. The DNA for the CDR3 is TGTGCCAGCAGCTTAGATCCTGGTTCCTACGAGCAGTACTTC.

As for this clonotype: A much larger clone differs from this one at a single base, so this may be a read error. The chain links TRBV5-1 to TRBJ2-7; TRBD1 aligns across 8 bases. Germline assignment: CDR1 SGHRS and CDR2 YFSETQ. The CDR3 loop spans 13 amino acids. The CDR3 sequence: CASILGYDRGQYF. CDR3 coding DNA: TGCGCCAGCATCTTGGGCTACGACAGGGGGCAGTACTTC. Combining the CDR3 with reference TRBV5-1 and TRBJ2-7 gives the whole variable domain KAGVTQTPRYLIKTRGQQVTLSCSPISGHRSVSWYQQTPGQGLQFLFEYFSETQRNKGNFPGRFSGRQFSNSRSEMNVSTLELGDSALYLCASILGYDRGQYFGPGTRLTVT.

This clonotype was counted many times. This chain links TRBV15 with TRBJ1-2; D unresolved. CDR1 and CDR2 (germline): LNHNV, YYDKDF (reference sequence). This CDR3 spans 12 amino acids. Trimming left V 0 bases short and J 5 bases short, with 4 bases between. CDR3 amino acids: CATSRDLYGYTF. Written as DNA, the CDR3 is TGTGCCACCAGCAGAGATCTGTATGGCTACACCTTC. The full variable domain, its missing parts supplied by reference TRBV15 and TRBJ1-2, is DAMVIQNPRYQVTQFGKPVTLSCSQTLNHNVMYWYQQKSSQAPKLLFHYYDKDFNNEADTPDNFQSRRPNTSFCFLDIRSPGLGDTAMYLCATSRDLYGYTFGSGTRLTVV.

This clonotype was counted ten times or more. J is TRBJ1-2 and V is TRBV4-1, with TRBD1 as a possible D gene (5 bases). CDR3 length: 12 amino acids. Trimming cost V 3 bases and J 3 bases, with 5 bases left between them. The germline CDR1 and CDR2 sequences are MGHRA and YSYEKL. The CDR3: CASSQTDYGYTF. In DNA form, the CDR3 reads TGCGCCAGCAGCCAGACAGACTATGGCTACACCTTC.

At least ten counts were recorded for this clonotype. The rearrangement links TRBV5-5 to TRBJ2-7; D is possibly TRBD2 (5 bases). The CDR3 runs 15 residues. Germline CDR1 is SGHKS and CDR2 is YYEKEE (reference sequence). Trimming removed 4 bases at V and 2 bases at J, with 16 bases between. The CDR3 coding sequence is TGTGCCAGCAGCCCGGAGCGGCTCGGTACCTACGAGCAGTACTTC. This codes for CASSPERLGTYEQYF.

This clonotype was picked up many times. The chain joins TRBV12-3 or TRBV12-4 to TRBJ1-2; no definite D call. The V and J ends lost 6 bases and 2 bases respectively, with 10 bases between them. The CDR3 length is 13 residues. In DNA, the CDR3 is TGTGCCAGCAGATACAGTTACAACTATGGCTACACCTTC. It is translated as CASRYSYNYGYTF.

V is TRBV11-2 and J is TRBJ2-5, with 7 bases identical to TRBD2. The V segment lost 0 bases and the J segment 2 bases; nucleotides outside the gene matches: 6. The length of the CDR3 is 16 residues. CDR1 and CDR2 from the germline V gene are SGHAT and FQNNGV. The CDR3 DNA follows: TGTGCCAGCAGCTTAGAGGGAGCGGGGAGACAAGAGACCCAGTACTTC. Translation gives CASSLEGAGRQETQYF.

A remark on this clonotype: Being one base from a much bigger clone, this may be a read error. The J gene is TRBJ2-5, the V gene TRBV7-2; 8 bases line up with TRBD1. Germline CDR1 is SGHTA and CDR2 is FQGNSA. There are 15 residues in the CDR3. As DNA, the CDR3 is TGTGCCGGCAGGAAAGGGACAGGAGGGTCGCGAGAGCAGTACTTC. This codes for CAGRKGTGGSREQYF.

This clonotype was seen at least ten times. The gene calls are TRBV15 and TRBJ2-7; possibly TRBD1 or TRBD2 for D (5 bases each). Germline CDR1 LNHNV, CDR2 YYDKDF (reference sequence). V was pared by 5 bases and J by 6 bases, with 14 bases between. The CDR3 sequence is 13 residues long. In DNA form, the CDR3 reads TGTGCCACCAGCCTCGTGAGGGGATTCGAGCAGTACTTC. This gives the protein CATSLVRGFEQYF.

This clonotype was counted a few times. This chain connects TRBV12-3 or TRBV12-4 to TRBJ2-1; 7 nucleotides match TRBD1. This CDR3 is built from 14 residues. The J segment lost 9 bases and the V segment lost 6 bases, leaving 11 bases of the junction unmatched. CDR3 nucleotide sequence: TGTGCCAGCAGCCCCTCGACAGGGAAGGGTGAGCAGTTCTTC. Protein product: CASSPSTGKGEQFF.

This clonotype was picked up a small number of times. Just one base apart from a much larger clone, this may be a read error. V and J are TRBV5-1 and TRBJ2-5, with a possible D match to TRBD1 (5 bases). The end of the DNA fits TRBJ2-7 better, so the J call may be wrong. Per germline, CDR1 SGHRS and CDR2 YFSETQ. The CDR3 covers 13 residues. The CDR3 sequence: CAGTADSPYEQYF. CDR3 coding DNA: TGCGCCGGCACAGCCGACAGTCCCTACGAGCAGTACTTC.

The chain is built from TRBV12-3 or TRBV12-4 and TRBJ2-1, with 10 positions matching TRBD2. V shed 2 bases and J 8 bases; nucleotides not matched to a gene: 9. The CDR3 is 16 amino acids. The CDR3 loop reads CASSLRASGSRDEQFF. The CDR3 coding sequence is TGTGCCAGCAGTTTACGAGCTAGCGGGAGTAGGGATGAGCAGTTCTTC.

The chain links TRBV4-1 to TRBJ2-7; 9 nucleotides line up with TRBD1. CDR1 and CDR2 (germline): MGHRA, YSYEKL. V was clipped by 3 bases and J by 7 bases; unmatched bases: 4. CDR3 length: 13 residues. The CDR3 loop is CASSQRDRGEQYF. The DNA for the CDR3 is TGCGCCAGCAGCCAGCGTGACAGGGGGGAGCAGTACTTC.

This chain uses TRBV5-1 with TRBJ2-7; D remains unclear. V lost 0 bases and J 6 bases, leaving 16 bases between the germline ends. This CDR3 contains 15 residues. Looked up from germline, CDR1 is SGHRS and CDR2 is YFSETQ. Written as DNA, the CDR3 is TGCGCCAGCAGCTTGGAACTGACGAAGGGTGTCGAGCAGTACTTC. Translated: CASSLELTKGVEQYF.

In this sample, this clonotype turned up many times. The chain couples TRBV20-1 to TRBJ2-1; 7 bases fit TRBD2. Germline V CDR1 and CDR2: DFQATT, SNEGSKA (reference sequence). J lost 4 bases, V lost 6 bases, and 9 bases had no gene match. The CDR3 has 14 residues. CDR3: CSAYRDYRYNEQFF. The CDR3, as DNA: TGCAGTGCCTATCGGGACTACCGATACAATGAGCAGTTCTTC.

DNA for the CDR3: TGTGCCAGCAGTAACGACAGGGGTAGAGGCTACACCTTC. Translation gives CASSNDRGRGYTF. The rearrangement links TRBV12-3 or TRBV12-4 to TRBJ1-2; 8 bases are a match to TRBD1. The CDR3 is 13 residues long. The V segment lost 5 bases and the J segment 8 bases; nucleotides outside the gene matches: 7.

The genes are TRBV14 and TRBJ2-3, with D perhaps matching TRBD2 (6 bases). With 1 base removed from V and 1 base from J, the gap between germline ends came to 15 bases. The germline V gene has CDR1 SGHDN and CDR2 FVKESK. This CDR3 has 17 amino acids. The CDR3 sequence: CASSQGNGGLRTDTQYF. DNA of the CDR3: TGTGCCAGCAGCCAAGGGAACGGAGGGCTCCGCACAGATACGCAGTATTTT.

This clonotype was counted many times. The J gene is TRBJ2-1, the V gene TRBV7-8; D ambiguous. The V end lost 3 bases, the J end lost 6 bases, and 15 bases lay between the germline ends. This CDR3 contains 15 residues. Germline-derived CDR1 and CDR2 are SGHVS and FQNEAQ. The CDR3 nucleotides read TGTGCCAGCAGCTTGAGTACTTACCCCTCCAATGAGCAGTTCTTC. Amino acids: CASSLSTYPSNEQFF. Looking up the rest from reference TRBV7-8 and TRBJ2-1 gives the full variable domain: GAGVSQSPRYKVAKRGQDVALRCDPISGHVSLFWYQQALGQGPEFLTYFQNEAQLDKSGLPSDRFFAERPEGSVSTLKIQRTQQEDSAVYLCASSLSTYPSNEQFFGPGTRLTVL.